The sequence of this T cell receptor beta chain was determined in a study of sequential checkpoint blockade in melanoma. Germline V lookup: CDR1 SEHNR, CDR2 FQNEAQ (reference sequence). After removal of 5 bases from V and 10 bases from J, the junction contained 11 bases not matched to a gene. This CDR3 spans 14 amino acids. This table comes from immunoSEQ multiplex PCR, and its TCRdb copy is limited to in-frame clones, with some not included. In the table there are around 26,000 clones, 77% of which are singletons. Treatment reported: randomized to nivolumab then ipilimumab (arm A) or the reverse (arm B).

The chain has TRBV7-9 and TRBJ2-4; 7 nucleotides match TRBD1. Sequencing used CD8+ T cells sorted from blood (inferred from file names), obtained from a patient given nivolumab and ipilimumab in sequence. The TCR originated in a human donor with melanoma. CDR3 DNA sequence: TGTGCCAGCAGCGCACAGACAGGGATGGAGATTCAGTACTTC. Its translation: CASSAQTGMEIQYF.